The clone carrying this TCR beta chain was counted a single time. The source of the sample is a study of blood T cell repertoires in COVID-19. Study-wide context: COVID-19 samples collected from the United States, Italy and Spain covered acute and convalescent phases. PBMCs, B-cell-depleted T cells, or T cells were the source of the cDNA or gDNA that made up the material.

J lost 5 bases, V lost 8 bases, and 4 bases had no gene match. Germline V gene data show CDR1 as SNHLY and CDR2 as FYNNEI. This CDR3 spans 12 amino acids. Original data processing: For nucleated cells, counts were estimated from reference gene primer amplification. The data were produced by immunoSEQ multiplex PCR, yet TCRdb's version contains in-frame clones alone and is incomplete. The V and J calls and the clone size are those of that table, but D and trimming were determined from the DNA. The sample contains about 250,000 clones, 70% to 80% of which appear only once. The rearrangement links TRBV2 to TRBJ2-7; 9 nucleotides agree with TRBD1. The TCR sequence derives from a woman older than 75 with acute or convalescent COVID-19. The specimen sequenced was peripheral blood. CDR3 nucleotides: TGTGCCAGCGGGGACAGGGTGGACGAGCAGTACTTC. Translation gives CASGDRVDEQYF.